Presented here are 19 T cell receptor beta chains from one specimen sequenced in a study of tumor T cells in aggressive B-cell lymphoma. Clones were read by immunoSEQ multiplex PCR, and TCRdb kept only the in-frame ones, dropping some. This sample has around 4,200 clones; over 75% occur once, and the top ten carry around half. Sample: tumor tissue. The receptors were sampled from an adult with diffuse large B cell lymphoma.

V gene TRBV7-9 combines with J gene TRBJ2-5, with 9 bases fitting TRBD1. The CDR3 has 15 amino acids. The V gene's germline CDR1 is SEHNR and CDR2 FQNEAQ (reference sequence). Losses at the gene ends were 9 bases for V and 0 bases for J; bases not matched to a gene: 8. CDR3 DNA: TGTGCCAGTGCCCGGGACAGGGTGTACCAAGAGACCCAGTACTTC. This encodes CASARDRVYQETQYF.

This chain connects TRBV4-2 to TRBJ2-5; 8 positions agree with TRBD2. The CDR3 has 15 residues. The germline V gene encodes CDR1 LGHNA and CDR2 YNFKEQ. V trimming: 4 bases; J trimming: 1 base; junction bases outside the gene matches: 5. The CDR3 is CASSRKRGFQETQYF. DNA for the CDR3: TGTGCCAGCAGCCGGAAGCGGGGGTTCCAAGAGACCCAGTACTTC.

This rearrangement joins TRBV4-1 to TRBJ2-7; 8 bases are shared with TRBD1. CDR1 is MGHRA and CDR2 is YSYEKL in the germline V gene. V shed 4 bases and J 2 bases; nucleotides not matched to a gene: 7. This CDR3 has 15 amino acids. The CDR3 loop is CASSPYGTGTYEQYF. In DNA, the CDR3 is TGCGCCAGCAGCCCGTACGGGACAGGTACCTACGAGCAGTACTTC.

DNA for the CDR3: TGTGCCAGCAGCGTTCTAGCGGGAGGTGGCACCGGGGAGCTGTTTTTT. Its translation is CASSVLAGGGTGELFF. The chain couples TRBV9 to TRBJ2-2; 11 bases agree with TRBD2. The CDR3 contains 16 residues. Trimming removed 2 bases from V and 4 bases from J; junction bases left unmatched: 4. Germline CDR1 SGDLS, CDR2 YYNGEE.

V and J are TRBV27 and TRBJ2-3; 15 bases align to TRBD2. The length of the CDR3 is 16 residues. Looked up from germline, CDR1 is MNHEY and CDR2 is SMNVEV (reference sequence). The trim removed 6 bases at V and 2 bases at J, leaving 3 bases unmatched. CDR3 sequence reads: CASRGLAGGYTDTQYF. The CDR3 DNA follows: TGTGCCAGCAGGGGACTAGCGGGGGGTTACACAGATACGCAGTATTTT.

The chain uses TRBV5-1 and TRBJ2-5, with TRBD2 identical over 8 bases. V lost 1 base, J lost 5 bases, and 7 bases stayed unmatched. The CDR3 totals 15 residues. Per the germline V gene, CDR1 is SGHRS and CDR2 is YFSETQ. CDR3 DNA sequence: TGCGCCAGCAGCTTGTCGGCGGGGGGCATGGAGACCCAGTACTTC. Translated, it gives CASSLSAGGMETQYF.

The V gene is TRBV29-1, the J gene TRBJ1-1; 8 bases map to TRBD1. Germline V CDR1 and CDR2: SQVTM, ANQGSEA. V shed 0 bases and J 11 bases; nucleotides not matched to a gene: 5. This CDR3 is 12 amino acids long. This CDR3 reads CSVEEDRAVAFF. DNA for the CDR3: TGCAGCGTTGAAGAGGACAGGGCGGTTGCTTTCTTT.

The chain couples TRBV6-5 to TRBJ2-7, with no clear D. V dropped 5 bases and J dropped 3 bases, with 11 bases sitting between them. The CDR3 is 13 amino acids. The germline V gene encodes CDR1 MNHEY and CDR2 SVGAGI. CDR3 in amino acids: CASSPRRVYEQYF. The CDR3 DNA is TGTGCCAGCAGTCCCCGACGGGTCTACGAGCAGTACTTC.

This CDR3 is CASSSATGEGEKLFF. The DNA of the CDR3 is TGTGCCAGCAGCAGTGCGACAGGGGAGGGTGAAAAACTGTTTTTT. This rearrangement joins TRBV9 to TRBJ1-4, with 8 bases fitting TRBD1. Germline CDR1 is SGDLS and CDR2 is YYNGEE. CDR3 size: 15 residues. The V gene end was trimmed by 4 bases and the J gene end by 7 bases; junction bases not matched to a gene: 9.

V and J are TRBV4-2 and TRBJ2-1, with 9 bases that match TRBD2. The CDR3 covers 17 residues. After removal of 1 base from V and 3 bases from J, the junction contained 7 bases not matched to a gene. Germline V lookup: CDR1 LGHNA, CDR2 YNFKEQ. CDR3 loop: CASSQASAGGNYNEQFF. The CDR3 coding sequence is TGTGCCAGCAGCCAAGCGAGCGCGGGAGGGAACTACAATGAGCAGTTCTTC.

The chain couples TRBV15 to TRBJ2-3; 7 bases are a match to TRBD1. CDR3 length: 16 residues. The germline gives CDR1 LNHNV, CDR2 YYDKDF (reference sequence). The junction had 5 bases not matched to a gene; V was cut back by 0 bases and J by 2 bases. The CDR3, as DNA: TGTGCCACCAGCAGAGAAACGGGACAGTTCACAGATACGCAGTATTTT. This translates into CATSRETGQFTDTQYF. Using reference TRBV15 and TRBJ2-3 for the parts outside the CDR3, the full variable domain is DAMVIQNPRYQVTQFGKPVTLSCSQTLNHNVMYWYQQKSSQAPKLLFHYYDKDFNNEADTPDNFQSRRPNTSFCFLDIRSPGLGDTAMYLCATSRETGQFTDTQYFGPGTRLTVL.

This clone was recorded only once. The chain recombines TRBV9 with TRBJ2-1; 15 positions agree with TRBD2. Looked up from germline, CDR1 is SGDLS and CDR2 is YYNGEE. J was trimmed by 10 bases and V by 3 bases; bases with no gene match: 8. The CDR3 totals 16 residues. Here the CDR3 reads CASSAGLAGGLLEQFF. The CDR3 DNA follows: TGTGCCAGCAGCGCGGGACTAGCGGGAGGTCTTCTCGAGCAGTTCTTC.

The chain recombines TRBV5-8 with TRBJ2-3; a weak D match, TRBD2 (5 bases). The V gene lost 5 bases and the J gene lost 1 base, with 8 bases spanning the gap. In germline, CDR1 is SGHTS, CDR2 YDEGEE. The CDR3 loop spans 13 amino acids. As DNA, the CDR3 is TGTGCCAGCAGTTTGCGGGGCACAGATACGCAGTATTTT. Its translation is CASSLRGTDTQYF.

In this sample, this clone turned up a few times. CDR3 residues: CASSLAGEQYF. CDR3 DNA sequence: TGTGCCAGCAGCTTAGCGGGTGAGCAGTACTTC. The rearrangement uses TRBV11-2 and TRBJ2-7; D uncertain. V was cut by 1 base and J by 7 bases, with 5 bases left in between. The CDR3 totals 11 residues. Germline V CDR1 and CDR2: SGHAT, FQNNGV.

The chain carries TRBV7-9 and TRBJ2-7; tentatively, D is TRBD1 (6 bases). This CDR3 has 16 amino acids. Per germline, CDR1 SEHNR and CDR2 FQNEAQ (reference sequence). V dropped 7 bases and J dropped 0 bases, with 19 bases sitting between them. CDR3 sequence reads: CASTPGPRGGSYEQYF. In DNA, the CDR3 is TGTGCCAGCACCCCAGGACCCAGGGGCGGCTCCTACGAGCAGTACTTC.

This chain connects TRBV28 to TRBJ2-7, with 7 bases that match TRBD1. Trimming removed 5 bases from V and 2 bases from J; junction bases left unmatched: 12. This CDR3 is 16 amino acids long. CDR1 is MDHEN, CDR2 SYDVKM, per germline. The DNA of the CDR3 is TGTGCCAGCAGTCGCCACGGGACAGCCCTAACCTACGAGCAGTACTTC. Protein: CASSRHGTALTYEQYF.

This clone was detected once. The chain links TRBV27 to TRBJ1-1; possibly TRBD1 for D (6 bases). From germline, CDR1 is MNHEY and CDR2 SMNVEV (reference sequence). CDR3 length: 18 amino acids. Trimming took off 6 bases at V and 2 bases at J, with 25 bases between the two ends. The CDR3 reads CASSSLVTHRVGNTEAFF. CDR3 nucleotide sequence: TGTGCCAGCAGCTCTCTAGTCACACACAGGGTGGGAAACACTGAAGCTTTCTTT.

This chain links TRBV18 with TRBJ1-4; D remains unclear. V lost 2 bases and J lost 2, with 9 bases in between. CDR1 and CDR2 from the germline V gene are KGHSH and LQKENI. The CDR3 spans 15 residues. CDR3 coding DNA: TGTGCCAGCTCACCAGGGAGGGTGACTAATGAAAAACTGTTTTTT. It codes for CASSPGRVTNEKLFF.

This sequence joins TRBV23-1 and TRBJ1-2; 9 bases map to TRBD1. TRBV23-1 belongs to the ORF category, with a function that is uncertain. Trimming cost V 0 bases and J 4 bases; bases outside gene matches: 12. This CDR3 has 18 residues. The CDR3 DNA reads as TGCGCCAGCAGTCAATCGGGGATATACAGGGGGCCCTGCTATGGCTACACCTTC. This translates into CASSQSGIYRGPCYGYTF.